The 24 T cell receptor beta chains in this list originate from one sample, sequenced in a study of Graves' ophthalmopathy and Graves' hyperthyroidism. Scientists amplified the TCR beta CDR3 regions from RNA transcripts. HTBI primers were employed in first-round RT-PCR, then a second-round multiplex PCR followed. TCRdb analysed the multiplex PCR reads with MiXCR anew, one entry per CDR3 protein. The table lists roughly 410,000 distinct CDR3 sequences, just over 15% of them singletons, with 5.5% to 7% in the top ten. The sample was peripheral blood. Receptors originate from a woman aged 18-29 years with stable Graves' hyperthyroidism.

This clonotype was seen a handful of times. V is TRBV5-8 and J is TRBJ1-1, with a possible D match to TRBD1 (6 bases). V lost 3 bases and J 5 bases, leaving 17 bases between the germline ends. Germline CDR1 and CDR2: SGHTS and YDEGEE. This CDR3 spans 15 amino acids. The CDR3 DNA reads TGTGCCAGCAGCTCGGACGCCGAGAGGGGGACTGAAGCTTTCTTT. It codes for CASSSDAERGTEAFF.

This chain joins TRBV11-2 and TRBJ1-6, with D unclear. Germline V lookup: CDR1 SGHAT, CDR2 FQNNGV. The CDR3 is made up of 14 amino acids. Trimming cost V 0 bases and J 12 bases, with 12 bases left between them. CDR3 nucleotide sequence: TGTGCCAGCAGCTTAGAGGAACCCCTTGGACCCCTCCACTTT. This encodes CASSLEEPLGPLHF.

In its sample, this clonotype was seen many times. This rearrangement joins TRBV6-1 to TRBJ2-4; maybe TRBD1 (6 bases). This CDR3 spans 15 amino acids. V was trimmed by 8 bases and J by 5 bases, leaving 19 bases between them. Germline V lookup: CDR1 MNHNS, CDR2 SASEGT. This CDR3 reads CASRAFPGQENIQYF. The CDR3 DNA follows: TGTGCCAGCCGAGCCTTTCCGGGACAAGAAAACATTCAGTACTTC.

The chain couples TRBV20-1 to TRBJ1-1, with D maybe TRBD1 (5 bases). This CDR3 is built from 13 residues. V was clipped by 1 base and J by 0 bases, with 6 bases between them. Germline V lookup: CDR1 DFQATT, CDR2 SNEGSKA (reference sequence). The CDR3 sequence is CSARAGMNTEAFF. In nucleotides, the CDR3 is TGCAGTGCTAGAGCAGGGATGAACACTGAAGCTTTCTTT.

The sample holds a few counts of this clonotype. The chain links TRBV7-3 to TRBJ1-1, with 7 bases aligning to TRBD1. Germline CDR1 and CDR2: SGHTA and FQGTGA. This CDR3 is built from 15 residues. Losses at the gene ends were 0 bases for V and 6 bases for J; bases not matched to a gene: 7. In DNA form, the CDR3 reads TGTGCCAGCAGCTTAACCGGGACAGTGGGCGCTGAAGCTTTCTTT. It specifies CASSLTGTVGAEAFF.

The chain uses TRBV6-1 and TRBJ1-4, with D possibly matching TRBD1 (5 bases). The length of the CDR3 is 14 residues. The germline V and J ends were trimmed by 6 bases and 7 bases, with 15 bases remaining between them. CDR1 MNHNS and CDR2 SASEGT come from the germline V gene. The CDR3 DNA is TGTGCCAGCAGCGCAGGGATAGTGCGTGAAAAACTGTTTTTT. Protein product: CASSAGIVREKLFF.

Many counts were recorded for this clonotype. The genes are TRBV19 and TRBJ1-2; 12 positions agree with TRBD1. Germline V CDR1 and CDR2: LNHDA, SQIVND (reference sequence). V dropped 3 bases and J dropped 4; count of bases not matched to a gene: 3. The CDR3 loop spans 15 amino acids. In DNA, the CDR3 is TGTGCCAGTAGTATCGGGACAGGGGGCAGCTATGGCTACACCTTC. It yields the protein CASSIGTGGSYGYTF.

This clonotype was seen many times. This chain links TRBV5-1 with TRBJ1-2; unclear D gene. This CDR3 is built from 13 residues. Germline assignment: CDR1 SGHRS and CDR2 YFSETQ. V lost 2 bases to trimming and J lost 2 bases, with 7 bases between them. This CDR3 reads CASSLGLNYGYTF. The CDR3 bases are TGCGCCAGCAGCTTAGGGCTAAACTATGGCTACACCTTC.

As concerns this clonotype: A much larger clonotype is one base distant, so this may be a read error. V gene TRBV4-2 combines with J gene TRBJ1-2; maybe TRBD1 (6 bases). There are 15 residues in the CDR3. CDR1 is LGHNA and CDR2 is YNFKEQ in the germline V gene. CDR3: CASCQGAGADYGYTF. The CDR3 DNA follows: TGTGCCAGCTGCCAAGGGGCGGGGGCGGACTATGGCTACACCTTC.

J is TRBJ1-1 and V is TRBV6-2 or TRBV6-3, with a tentative D call TRBD1 (6 bases). The CDR3 has 14 residues. Germline V gives CDR1 MNHEY, CDR2 SVGEGT. The V and J ends lost 2 bases and 8 bases respectively, with 15 bases between them. DNA for the CDR3: TGTGCCAGCAGTTACATATCTACCGACAGGGAAGCTTTCTTT. Its protein is CASSYISTDREAFF.

This clonotype was seen ten or more times. The CDR3 nucleotides read TGTGCCTCCGGGCCTCAGCTTAACACTGAAGCTTTCTTT. This translates into CASGPQLNTEAFF. This chain connects TRBV19 to TRBJ1-1; no firm D call. The CDR3 is 13 amino acids. V lost 11 bases to trimming and J lost 2 bases, with 15 bases between them. Germline V CDR1 and CDR2: LNHDA, SQIVND (reference sequence).

Turning to this clonotype: A read error may account for a junction end that differs from germline. The chain combines TRBV4-1 with TRBJ2-7; the D call may be TRBD1 or TRBD2 (5 bases each). Germline V gene data show CDR1 as MGHRA and CDR2 as YSYEKL. This CDR3 is built from 15 residues. CDR3 protein: CASSQESGSSYEQDF. CDR3 nucleotide sequence: TGCGCCAGCAGCCAAGAATCAGGGAGCTCCTACGAGCAGGACTTC.

This clonotype was found many times. The chain uses TRBV12-3 or TRBV12-4 and TRBJ2-7; possible D gene TRBD2, 7 bases. The CDR3 consists of 16 residues. The V gene lost 6 bases and the J gene lost 2 bases, with 20 bases spanning the gap. The CDR3 DNA follows: TGTGCCAGCAGACCTAGGGGGGGCCTTAACCCCTACGAGCAGTACTTC. Translation: CASRPRGGLNPYEQYF.

About this clonotype: The junction departs from germline at one end; a sequencing error may be responsible. The chain uses TRBV5-5 and TRBJ1-2; D is undetermined. The germline CDR1 and CDR2 sequences are SGHKS and YYEKEE (reference sequence). The CDR3 spans 13 residues. The CDR3 coding sequence is TGTGCCAGCAGCCCCATCCATAACTATGGTTACACCTTC. Protein product: CASSPIHNYGYTF. Looking up the rest from reference TRBV5-5 and TRBJ1-2 gives the full variable domain: DAGVTQSPTHLIKTRGQQVTLRCSPISGHKSVSWYQQVLGQGPQFIFQYYEKEERGRGNFPDRFSARQFPNYSSELNVNALLLGDSALYLCASSPIHNYGYTFGSGTRLTVV.

This rearrangement joins TRBV12-3 or TRBV12-4 to TRBJ2-5; D perhaps matches TRBD1 (6 bases). The CDR3 runs 14 residues. Trimming stripped 5 bases from V and 2 bases from J, with 12 bases between. The chain's CDR3 is CASSPGTTQETQYF. CDR3 nucleotides: TGTGCCAGCAGTCCCGGGACAACTCAAGAGACCCAGTACTTC.

This clonotype was observed many times. V gene TRBV6-5 combines with J gene TRBJ1-1, with a possible D match to TRBD1 (5 bases). V lost 6 bases and J 4 bases, leaving 9 bases between the germline ends. CDR1 is MNHEY and CDR2 is SVGAGI in the germline V gene. This CDR3 spans 12 amino acids. CDR3 residues: CASRARGTEAFF. The CDR3 nucleotides are TGTGCCAGCAGAGCAAGGGGCACTGAAGCTTTCTTT.

This clonotype was seen repeatedly, ten times or more. As DNA, the CDR3 is TGTGCTAGTGAGAAGGACAGGGGGTTCAACGGGGAGCTGTTTTTT. It translates to CASEKDRGFNGELFF. The chain joins TRBV12-5 to TRBJ2-2, with 10 positions matching TRBD1. The CDR3 has 15 amino acids. The J segment lost 7 bases and the V segment lost 7 bases, leaving 9 bases of the junction unmatched. Germline values: CDR1 LGHNT, CDR2 FRNRAP.

This clonotype was seen repeatedly, ten times or more. The chain uses TRBV12-3 or TRBV12-4 and TRBJ2-5; a possible D gene is TRBD1 (5 bases). With 1 base removed from V and 2 bases from J, the gap between germline ends came to 5 bases. The CDR3 is 13 residues long. CDR3 bases: TGTGCCAGCAGTTTAGGACAGCAAGAGACCCAGTACTTC. This sequence encodes CASSLGQQETQYF.

This clonotype showed up just once. A read error may be the cause here, since a much bigger clone is one base away. The chain uses TRBV28 and TRBJ2-2, with a weak D call TRBD2 (5 bases). This CDR3 is built from 16 residues. Trimming pared 7 bases from V and 7 bases from J, leaving 22 bases between. In germline, CDR1 is MDHEN, CDR2 SYDVKM. The CDR3, as DNA: TGTGCCAGCATTGGGTGGGATGGAGGTAGCATCGGGGAGCTGTTTTTT. Its protein is CASIGWDGGSIGELFF.

This clonotype was seen a handful of times. The chain links TRBV27 to TRBJ1-1; 7 nucleotides align to TRBD1. This CDR3 contains 16 residues. Trimming cost V 0 bases and J 1 base; bases outside gene matches: 5. Per the germline V gene, CDR1 is MNHEY and CDR2 is SMNVEV (reference sequence). CDR3 protein: CASSLSGGGWNTEAFF. The CDR3 DNA is TGTGCCAGCAGTTTATCAGGGGGCGGATGGAACACTGAAGCTTTCTTT.

This clonotype was counted many times. The chain joins TRBV5-8 to TRBJ1-1; tentatively, D is TRBD1 (5 bases). Germline assignment: CDR1 SGHTS and CDR2 YDEGEE. The CDR3 contains 15 residues. With 0 bases removed from V and 1 base from J, the gap between germline ends came to 10 bases. This CDR3 reads CASSLATDRNTEAFF. In nucleotides, the CDR3 is TGTGCCAGCAGCTTGGCCACAGACAGGAACACTGAAGCTTTCTTT.

This clonotype was detected many times. The rearrangement joins TRBV10-2 to TRBJ2-7, with 8 bases that match TRBD1. V lost 7 bases and J lost 3; bases outside the gene matches: 14. The CDR3 has 16 amino acids. Looked up from germline, CDR1 is WSHSY and CDR2 is SAAADI. CDR3 in amino acids: CASTTGGTGSFYEQYF. As DNA, the CDR3 is TGCGCCAGCACCACGGGCGGGACAGGCAGCTTCTACGAGCAGTACTTC.

This clonotype was detected many times. In DNA, the CDR3 is TGTGCCAGTAGTATCACCCCCATGGACTATGGCTACACCTTC. Its protein is CASSITPMDYGYTF. The chain couples TRBV19 to TRBJ1-2; D is unclear. Germline lookup yields CDR1 LNHDA and CDR2 SQIVND (reference sequence). V was trimmed by 3 bases and J by 3 bases, leaving 11 bases between them. This CDR3 has 14 amino acids.

This clonotype was picked up many times. V and J are TRBV20-1 and TRBJ1-1, with D maybe TRBD1 (5 bases). The CDR3 loop spans 18 amino acids. V gave up 1 base and J gave up 0 bases, with 21 bases separating them. CDR1 and CDR2 from the germline V gene are DFQATT and SNEGSKA (reference sequence). The CDR3 spells CSARVLGGWRRMNTEAFF. The CDR3 DNA sequence: TGCAGTGCTAGAGTTTTGGGGGGATGGCGGCGAATGAACACTGAAGCTTTCTTT.